This T cell receptor (beta chain) derives from a study of blood T cell repertoires in COVID-19. About the research overall: Samples representing acute and convalescent COVID-19 were sourced from the United States, Italy and Spain. PBMCs, B-cell-depleted T cells, or T cells provided the cDNA or gDNA that made up the material.

Per the study methods: How many nucleated cells were present was estimated from reference gene primer amplification. Some clones are missing from TCRdb's copy, which holds only in-frame ones; the method was immunoSEQ multiplex PCR. The D gene and trimming were derived from the DNA, and the V and J assignments and clone size from that table. The table includes 45,000 to 65,000 clones, around 83% detected once. This TCR came from an elderly man with active COVID-19. Source material: peripheral blood.

The CDR3: CASSLRSGSATDTQYF. DNA for the CDR3: TGTGCCAGCAGCTTAAGGAGCGGGAGTGCCACAGATACGCAGTATTTT. V gene TRBV11-2 combines with J gene TRBJ2-3; 8 bases agree with TRBD2. CDR3 size: 16 residues. The ends lost 2 bases at V and 2 bases at J; junction bases unmatched: 6. Germline assignment: CDR1 SGHAT and CDR2 FQNNGV.